This entry lists 27 T cell receptor beta chains sequenced from one sample in a study of cytomegalovirus exposure and HLA in healthy donors. Primers for the PCR totalled 60 Vbeta and 13 Jbeta. The assay was immunoSEQ multiplex PCR, and TCRdb's table has in-frame clones only and misses some. This table holds about 190,000 clones, 74% found once. Sequencing was performed on PBMCs. The receptor source for this set is a woman aged 30 to 39 in good health and CMV-seropositive.

V and J are TRBV5-4 and TRBJ2-3; 12 bases fit TRBD2. CDR3 length: 18 residues. Germline assignment: CDR1 SGHNT and CDR2 YYREEE (reference sequence). Trimming removed 0 bases from V and 4 bases from J; junction bases left unmatched: 9. CDR3 loop: CASSLARLAGGSADTQYF. As DNA, the CDR3 is TGTGCCAGCAGCTTGGCGCGCCTAGCGGGAGGGAGTGCAGATACGCAGTATTTT.

The genes are TRBV4-1 and TRBJ1-2; perhaps TRBD1 as D (6 bases). Germline assignment: CDR1 MGHRA and CDR2 YSYEKL. V dropped 1 base and J dropped 2 bases, with 8 bases sitting between them. This CDR3 contains 14 residues. CDR3 nucleotides: TGCGCCAGCAGCCAAGCAGGGGAGAACTATGGCTACACCTTC. This sequence encodes CASSQAGENYGYTF.

This chain connects TRBV7-2 to TRBJ1-5; D possibly corresponds to TRBD1 (6 bases). The CDR3 loop spans 15 amino acids. CDR1 is SGHTA and CDR2 is FQGNSA in the germline V gene. Trimming left V 0 bases short and J 2 bases short, with 8 bases between. CDR3 in amino acids: CASSLAGGGNQPQHF. In DNA form, the CDR3 reads TGTGCCAGCAGCTTAGCTGGGGGCGGCAATCAGCCCCAGCATTTT.

The chain is built from TRBV7-7 and TRBJ2-1; 11 bases align to TRBD2. CDR1 is SSHAT, CDR2 FNYEAQ, per germline (reference sequence). The CDR3 contains 15 residues. Germline trimming cut 5 bases from V and 8 bases from J; bases unmatched to any gene: 8. The CDR3 loop is CASSPLTSGTHEQFF. For the CDR3, the DNA is TGTGCCAGCAGCCCGCTGACTAGCGGGACCCATGAGCAGTTCTTC.

The gene calls are TRBV2 and TRBJ2-1, with D perhaps matching TRBD1 (6 bases). V lost 2 bases and J 7 bases, leaving 18 bases between the germline ends. Germline V gene data show CDR1 as SNHLY and CDR2 as FYNNEI. The CDR3 runs to 16 residues. CDR3 nucleotides: TGTGCCAGCAGTGAATTGGTGACAGGAGGCGAGAATGAGCAGTTCTTC. The encoded protein is CASSELVTGGENEQFF.

The chain joins TRBV27 to TRBJ2-7; 7 bases line up with TRBD2. The length of the CDR3 is 15 residues. With V trimmed by 5 bases and J by 0 bases, 7 bases remained unmatched. The germline V gene encodes CDR1 MNHEY and CDR2 SMNVEV (reference sequence). The CDR3 loop is CASSPKGLSSYEQYF. CDR3 bases: TGTGCCAGCAGTCCCAAGGGACTAAGCTCCTACGAGCAGTACTTC.

This clone was counted between two and nine times. This chain uses TRBV2 with TRBJ1-1; possible D gene TRBD1, 6 bases. Trimming stripped 5 bases from V and 5 bases from J, with 21 bases between. This CDR3 has 16 residues. Germline CDR1 is SNHLY and CDR2 is FYNNEI. The chain's CDR3 is CASSRYQQGAGTEAFF. DNA of the CDR3: TGTGCCAGCAGTCGATACCAACAGGGTGCCGGGACTGAAGCTTTCTTT.

The chain combines TRBV4-1 with TRBJ2-1, with D uncertain. The CDR3 has 16 residues. CDR1 and CDR2 (germline): MGHRA, YSYEKL. V was pared by 0 bases and J by 8 bases, with 17 bases between. CDR3: CASSQEAESRVDEQFF. In DNA, the CDR3 is TGCGCCAGCAGCCAAGAGGCCGAATCTCGGGTCGATGAGCAGTTCTTC.

This clone was found a few times. CDR3 nucleotide sequence: TGTGCCAGCAGTGGGACACCTTACGAGCAGTACTTC. Protein sequence: CASSGTPYEQYF. This chain uses TRBV2 with TRBJ2-7, with a tentative D call TRBD1 (5 bases). From germline, CDR1 is SNHLY and CDR2 FYNNEI. This CDR3 region has 12 residues. The ends were cut back, 4 bases at V and 4 bases at J, with 8 bases in the middle.

With respect to this clone: The sample has other DNA sequences that encode this CDR3 too. CDR3 residues: CASSINGQGITEAFF. The CDR3, as DNA: TGTGCCAGTAGTATAAACGGACAGGGGATCACTGAAGCTTTCTTT. The chain uses TRBV19 and TRBJ1-1; 9 bases are a match to TRBD1. The germline CDR1 and CDR2 sequences are LNHDA and SQIVND (reference sequence). This CDR3 is built from 15 residues. Trimming at V came to 2 bases and at J to 4 bases, leaving 5 bases not matched to a gene.

CDR3 residues: CASSEFPAGERSNEKLFF. The CDR3 bases are TGTGCCAGCAGTGAATTCCCGGCAGGGGAAAGATCAAATGAAAAACTGTTTTTT. The chain carries TRBV25-1 and TRBJ1-4; D may be TRBD1 (6 bases). The CDR3 spans 18 residues. The V and J ends lost 1 base and 5 bases respectively, with 20 bases between them. Per germline, CDR1 MGHDK and CDR2 SYGVNS. The full variable domain, with the rest looked up from reference TRBV25-1 and TRBJ1-4, is EADIYQTPRYLVIGTGKKITLECSQTMGHDKMYWYQQDPGMELHLIHYSYGVNSTEKGDLSSESTVSRIRTEHFPLTLESARPSHTSQYLCASSEFPAGERSNEKLFFGSGTQLSVL.

The genes are TRBV5-4 and TRBJ2-1, with 10 bases identical to TRBD1. Germline CDR1 SGHNT, CDR2 YYREEE (reference sequence). The CDR3 covers 17 residues. Trimming cost V 4 bases and J 5 bases; bases outside gene matches: 12. CDR3 protein: CASSRMLTGGVHNEQFF. CDR3 bases: TGTGCCAGCAGCCGAATGTTGACAGGGGGCGTCCACAATGAGCAGTTCTTC. The whole variable domain, filled in from reference TRBV5-4 and TRBJ2-1, reads ETGVTQSPTHLIKTRGQQVTLRCSSQSGHNTVSWYQQALGQGPQFIFQYYREEENGRGNFPPRFSGLQFPNYSSELNVNALELDDSALYLCASSRMLTGGVHNEQFFGPGTRLTVL.

The chain is built from TRBV28 and TRBJ2-1, with D possibly matching TRBD2 (5 bases). Germline assignment: CDR1 MDHEN and CDR2 SYDVKM. The CDR3 contains 12 residues. V lost 5 bases and J 6 bases, leaving 8 bases between the germline ends. The CDR3 sequence is CASSEGSNEQFF. The CDR3 bases are TGTGCCAGCAGTGAGGGTAGCAATGAGCAGTTCTTC.

The J gene is TRBJ2-2, the V gene TRBV6-1; the D gene is possibly TRBD2 (6 bases). Between the trimmed V and J ends, which lost 0 bases and 2 bases, there was a span of 7 bases. The CDR3 is 15 amino acids. Germline values: CDR1 MNHNS, CDR2 SASEGT. The CDR3 sequence is CASSEAEGNTGELFF. Here the CDR3 DNA reads TGTGCCAGCAGTGAAGCGGAGGGCAACACCGGGGAGCTGTTTTTT.

The gene calls are TRBV11-2 and TRBJ1-2, with TRBD1 matching 8 bases. This CDR3 has 15 amino acids. CDR1 and CDR2 from the germline V gene are SGHAT and FQNNGV. The V gene end was trimmed by 4 bases and the J gene end by 9 bases; junction bases not matched to a gene: 13. The CDR3 region has the DNA TGTGCCAGCAGCTCGCCCCAGCAGGGGGCGGGTAGCTACACCTTC. Residues: CASSSPQQGAGSYTF.

The chain has TRBV10-3 and TRBJ2-7, with D perhaps matching TRBD1 (5 bases). V lost 5 bases to trimming and J lost 2 bases, with 13 bases between them. The germline CDR1 and CDR2 sequences are ENHRY and SYGVKD. The CDR3 contains 14 residues. The CDR3 sequence: CAISWQGRPYEQYF. The CDR3 DNA follows: TGTGCCATCAGTTGGCAGGGAAGACCCTACGAGCAGTACTTC.

The chain joins TRBV6-4 to TRBJ2-2; 13 bases agree with TRBD2. The CDR3 has 15 amino acids. The germline CDR1 and CDR2 sequences are MRHNA and SNTAGT. Trimming took 4 bases from V and 7 from J; bases not matched to a gene: 3. The CDR3 bases are TGTGCCAGCAGTGGACTAGCGGGAGGTGTCGGGGAGCTGTTTTTT. This codes for CASSGLAGGVGELFF.

This clone was detected only a few times. V usage is TRBV4-1 and J usage is TRBJ2-7; 8 nucleotides align to TRBD2. With V trimmed by 1 base and J by 7 bases, 6 bases remained unmatched. Germline-derived CDR1 and CDR2 are MGHRA and YSYEKL. The CDR3 runs to 14 residues. The CDR3 bases are TGCGCCAGCAGCCAAGTTCGGGAGGGATGGGAGCAGTACTTC. Amino acid sequence: CASSQVREGWEQYF.

This clone showed up just a few times. V usage is TRBV5-1 and J usage is TRBJ1-1, with 7 nucleotides matching TRBD1. The germline V gene has CDR1 SGHRS and CDR2 YFSETQ. Trimming took 1 base from V and 0 from J; bases not matched to a gene: 3. The CDR3 covers 15 residues. CDR3 DNA sequence: TGCGCCAGCAGCTTGAGACAGGGATTGAACACTGAAGCTTTCTTT. Residues: CASSLRQGLNTEAFF.

CDR3 sequence reads: CASSTRDSGTGELFF. In DNA, the CDR3 is TGTGCCAGCAGCACCAGGGATTCGGGCACCGGGGAGCTGTTTTTT. The chain joins TRBV7-9 to TRBJ2-2, with D possibly TRBD1 on 5 matching bases. CDR1 is SEHNR, CDR2 FQNEAQ, per germline (reference sequence). Trimming removed 5 bases from V and 4 bases from J, with 14 bases in between. The CDR3 totals 15 residues.

This rearrangement joins TRBV12-5 to TRBJ2-3; tentative D call: TRBD2 (5 bases). Germline CDR1 LGHNT, CDR2 FRNRAP. This CDR3 comprises 12 residues. The V end lost 6 bases, the J end lost 5 bases, and 9 bases lay between the germline ends. The CDR3 bases are TGTGCTAGTGGAATTAGCGTAGATACGCAGTATTTT. Protein: CASGISVDTQYF.

This clone was observed a few times. The chain uses TRBV5-1 and TRBJ1-6; 7 bases are a match to TRBD1. Per the germline V gene, CDR1 is SGHRS and CDR2 is YFSETQ. Trimming cost V 7 bases and J 14 bases; bases outside gene matches: 15. The CDR3 loop spans 14 amino acids. The CDR3 region is CASRDSGTELTLHF. Written as DNA, the CDR3 is TGCGCCAGCCGGGACAGTGGGACCGAATTAACCCTCCACTTT.

The V call is TRBV18, the J call TRBJ2-3; tentatively, D is TRBD2 (7 bases). Trimming removed 6 bases from V and 0 bases from J, with 13 bases in between. The CDR3 runs 15 residues. CDR1 and CDR2 (germline): KGHSH, LQKENI. The CDR3 DNA sequence: TGTGCCAGCTCCTCGAGGGGGGGGAGCACAGATACGCAGTATTTT. It specifies CASSSRGGSTDTQYF.

The table lists this clone with a count of one. The chain uses TRBV9 and TRBJ1-2, with TRBD1 identical over 9 bases. This CDR3 spans 16 amino acids. V lost 2 bases to trimming and J lost 8 bases; unmatched junction nucleotides: 13. Germline V gene lookup returns CDR1 SGDLS and CDR2 YYNGEE. Written as DNA, the CDR3 is TGTGCCAGCAGCGTGAAATCACAGGGGGCGATACGCGGCTACACCTTC. Translated: CASSVKSQGAIRGYTF.

In regard to this clone: The identical CDR3 is also encoded by other nucleotide sequences in the sample. This chain links TRBV5-1 with TRBJ2-7; D not resolved. V lost 0 bases and J lost 3, with 7 bases in between. The CDR3 runs to 13 residues. The germline V gene has CDR1 SGHRS and CDR2 YFSETQ. The CDR3 is CASSLDTGYEQYF. CDR3 bases: TGCGCCAGCAGCTTGGATACCGGCTACGAGCAGTACTTC.

The CDR3, as DNA: TGTGCCAGCAGTAAATTGGACAGGGCCAAAAACATTCAGTACTTC. Its protein is CASSKLDRAKNIQYF. This chain uses TRBV27 with TRBJ2-4; 7 bases line up with TRBD1. V was clipped by 5 bases and J by 1 base; unmatched bases: 5. Germline V gene data show CDR1 as MNHEY and CDR2 as SMNVEV (reference sequence). CDR3 size: 15 residues.

This sequence joins TRBV11-2 and TRBJ2-7, with 7 bases fitting TRBD2. The CDR3 runs 13 residues. CDR1 and CDR2 (germline): SGHAT, FQNNGV. After removal of 6 bases from V and 3 bases from J, the junction contained 5 bases not matched to a gene. The CDR3 sequence is CASRIPSGYEQYF. The CDR3 DNA reads TGTGCCAGCAGGATACCTAGCGGCTACGAGCAGTACTTC.